These T cell receptor beta chains were read from a single sample in a study of blood T cell repertoires in COVID-19. Here immunoSEQ multiplex PCR was the method, and the copy in TCRdb shows in-frame clones only, minus some. Among about 210,000 clones, 70% to 85% were seen once, and the ten largest hold about 10%. Input material: peripheral blood. The origin of the receptors is a man between 50 and 59 years old with active or convalescent COVID-19. CDR3s include the opening cysteine and the closing phenylalanine or tryptophan. Each record gives: J gene, clone size, V gene, D gene, CDR3 DNA, CDR3 protein. The D gene is left open where the match is weak. For some rows the clone size is stated as once, few or many, or as a class when expanded; others skip it.

j_call: TRBJ2-7; clone_size: few; v_call: TRBV5-1; d_call: TRBD2; cdr3_nt: TGCGCCAGCAGCTTGTTCACTAGCGGGAACTACGAGCAGTACTTC; cdr3_aa: CASSLFTSGNYEQYF
j_call: TRBJ2-3; clone_size: once; v_call: TRBV10-2; d_call: NA; cdr3_nt: TGCGCCAGCAGTGTCGGGTTGGGAGATACGCAGTATTTT; cdr3_aa: CASSVGLGDTQYF
j_call: TRBJ1-2; clone_size: NA; v_call: TRBV5-6; d_call: NA; cdr3_nt: TGTGCCAGCGGGGATCAGGGGCTTGGCTACACCTTC; cdr3_aa: CASGDQGLGYTF
j_call: TRBJ2-3; clone_size: NA; v_call: TRBV7-2; d_call: NA; cdr3_nt: TGTGCCAGCAGCTTATTTGTAACAGGGACAAGTTTGACAGATACGCAGTATTTT; cdr3_aa: CASSLFVTGTSLTDTQYF
j_call: TRBJ2-3; clone_size: NA; v_call: TRBV10-3; d_call: TRBD2; cdr3_nt: TGTGCCATCAGTGGCCAGCGGGGCGGGGATACGCAGTATTTT; cdr3_aa: CAISGQRGGDTQYF
j_call: TRBJ1-4; clone_size: NA; v_call: TRBV2; d_call: NA; cdr3_nt: TGTGCCAGCTGGATGAGGGTTGGGGAAAAACTGTTTTTT; cdr3_aa: CASWMRVGEKLFF
j_call: TRBJ2-3; clone_size: NA; v_call: TRBV24-1; d_call: TRBD1; cdr3_nt: TGTGCCACCAGTGTGCCGACAGGGGACACAGATACGCAGTATTTT; cdr3_aa: CATSVPTGDTDTQYF
j_call: TRBJ1-4; clone_size: NA; v_call: TRBV7-9; d_call: NA; cdr3_nt: TGTGCCAGCAGCTTAGGATCAGGGTGGGGTGAAAAACTGTTTTTT; cdr3_aa: CASSLGSGWGEKLFF
j_call: TRBJ2-5; clone_size: NA; v_call: TRBV5-4; d_call: NA; cdr3_nt: TGTGCCAGCAGCCCCCCGGGGGTGGGCTTGGAAGAGACCCAGTACTTC; cdr3_aa: CASSPPGVGLEETQYF
j_call: TRBJ1-6; clone_size: NA; v_call: TRBV10-3; d_call: NA; cdr3_nt: TGTGCCATCGGGCAGTATAATTCACCCCTCCACTTT; cdr3_aa: CAIGQYNSPLHF
j_call: TRBJ1-1; clone_size: once; v_call: TRBV29-1; d_call: TRBD1; cdr3_nt: TGCAGCGCCGCCGTACAGGGGGCTGGCACTGAAGCTTTCTTT; cdr3_aa: CSAAVQGAGTEAFF
j_call: TRBJ1-1; clone_size: NA; v_call: TRBV10-2; d_call: NA; cdr3_nt: TGCGCCAGCAGTGATCGGTATGGTGTCAATGAAGCTTTCTTT; cdr3_aa: CASSDRYGVNEAFF
j_call: TRBJ1-2; clone_size: NA; v_call: TRBV2; d_call: NA; cdr3_nt: TGTGCCAGAGAGAGGGTGGGCTACACCTTC; cdr3_aa: CARERVGYTF
j_call: TRBJ2-2; clone_size: NA; v_call: TRBV5-4; d_call: NA; cdr3_nt: TGTGCCAGCAGCTCCCCAGGGGACACCGGGGAGCTGTTTTTT; cdr3_aa: CASSSPGDTGELFF
j_call: TRBJ2-2; clone_size: NA; v_call: TRBV5-1; d_call: TRBD2; cdr3_nt: TGCGCCAGCAGCTCCGGGACATTTCCTTCGGGGGGGTGGCTGTTTTTT; cdr3_aa: CASSSGTFPSGGWLFF
j_call: TRBJ2-1; clone_size: NA; v_call: TRBV4-1; d_call: TRBD2; cdr3_nt: TGCGCCAGCAGCCTAGCGGGGGGGCCATACAATGAGCAGTTCTTC; cdr3_aa: CASSLAGGPYNEQFF
j_call: TRBJ1-6; clone_size: NA; v_call: TRBV4-1; d_call: TRBD1; cdr3_nt: TGCGCCAGCAGCCAAGCAACAGGGGGGCTCCACTTT; cdr3_aa: CASSQATGGLHF
j_call: TRBJ2-3; clone_size: NA; v_call: TRBV19; d_call: NA; cdr3_nt: TGTGCCAGTAGTATACTAGGTCTAGGCACAGATACGCAGTATTTT; cdr3_aa: CASSILGLGTDTQYF
j_call: TRBJ2-1; clone_size: NA; v_call: TRBV4-3; d_call: NA; cdr3_nt: TGCGCCAGCAGCCAAAGGGACGCACAGGGCGATGAGCAGTTCTTC; cdr3_aa: CASSQRDAQGDEQFF
j_call: TRBJ2-1; clone_size: NA; v_call: TRBV2; d_call: TRBD2; cdr3_nt: TGTGCCAGCAGTGTCGGACTAGCGGGGTCGTACAATGAGCAGTTCTTC; cdr3_aa: CASSVGLAGSYNEQFF
j_call: TRBJ2-7; clone_size: NA; v_call: TRBV5-1; d_call: NA; cdr3_nt: TGCGCCAGCAGCTACGGACTTGCCGAGCAGTACTTC; cdr3_aa: CASSYGLAEQYF
j_call: TRBJ1-6; clone_size: NA; v_call: TRBV9; d_call: TRBD1; cdr3_nt: TGTGCCAGCAGCTCAGGGGACAGCTATAATTCACCCCTCCACTTT; cdr3_aa: CASSSGDSYNSPLHF
j_call: TRBJ2-1; clone_size: NA; v_call: TRBV7-2; d_call: TRBD2; cdr3_nt: TGTGCCAGCAGCTTAATAGGGGCGGGAGCCTCCAATGAGCAGTTCTTC; cdr3_aa: CASSLIGAGASNEQFF
j_call: TRBJ1-4; clone_size: NA; v_call: TRBV29-1; d_call: NA; cdr3_nt: TGCAGCGTTCTCCGGGGAGTTCTAGACTCAACTAATGAAAAACTGTTTTTT; cdr3_aa: CSVLRGVLDSTNEKLFF
j_call: TRBJ2-5; clone_size: NA; v_call: TRBV5-1; d_call: NA; cdr3_nt: TGCGCCAGCAGCTTGGCAGGGGGGGAGACCCAGTACTTC; cdr3_aa: CASSLAGGETQYF
j_call: TRBJ2-5; clone_size: NA; v_call: TRBV19; d_call: NA; cdr3_nt: TGTGCCAGTAGTATAGGAGGAGGGGACGGGGAGACCCAGTACTTC; cdr3_aa: CASSIGGGDGETQYF
j_call: TRBJ1-2; clone_size: NA; v_call: TRBV7-2; d_call: NA; cdr3_nt: TGTGCCAGCAGCTTAGAATCCAGATACTATGGCTACACCTTC; cdr3_aa: CASSLESRYYGYTF
j_call: TRBJ1-1; clone_size: NA; v_call: TRBV19; d_call: TRBD1; cdr3_nt: TGTGCCAGTACCCCCGAGGGGGGGACAGGGTACACTGAAGCTTTCTTT; cdr3_aa: CASTPEGGTGYTEAFF
j_call: TRBJ1-4; clone_size: NA; v_call: TRBV27; d_call: NA; cdr3_nt: TGTGCCAGCAGTCCCCGGGACAAGGCTAATGAAAAACTGTTTTTT; cdr3_aa: CASSPRDKANEKLFF
j_call: TRBJ2-7; clone_size: few; v_call: TRBV7-2; d_call: TRBD2; cdr3_nt: TGTGCCAGCAGCCTGACCGGCCGGCCTAGCGGGAGATACGAGCAGTACTTC; cdr3_aa: CASSLTGRPSGRYEQYF
j_call: TRBJ1-5; clone_size: once; v_call: TRBV19; d_call: NA; cdr3_nt: TGTGCCAGTAGTATTGTCCAGAGCAATCAGCCCCAGCATTTT; cdr3_aa: CASSIVQSNQPQHF
j_call: TRBJ1-4; clone_size: NA; v_call: TRBV9; d_call: TRBD1; cdr3_nt: TGTGCCAGCAGCGGACAGGGTGAGGAAAAACTGTTTTTT; cdr3_aa: CASSGQGEEKLFF
j_call: TRBJ2-7; clone_size: NA; v_call: TRBV6-5; d_call: NA; cdr3_nt: TGTGCCAGCAGTTACGCCCCGGGAGCTTACGAGCAGTACTTC; cdr3_aa: CASSYAPGAYEQYF
j_call: TRBJ1-2; clone_size: few; v_call: TRBV4-1; d_call: TRBD1; cdr3_nt: TGCGCCAGCAGCCGACCTGACAGGGGAGGTGGCTACACCTTC; cdr3_aa: CASSRPDRGGGYTF
j_call: TRBJ1-3; clone_size: NA; v_call: TRBV11-3; d_call: NA; cdr3_nt: TGTGCCAGCAGCTTGGACAACGGAAACACCATATATTTT; cdr3_aa: CASSLDNGNTIYF
j_call: TRBJ1-4; clone_size: NA; v_call: TRBV30; d_call: NA; cdr3_nt: TGTGCCTGGAGCTCGGGGGGGTATAGAGCAACTAATGAAAAACTGTTTTTT; cdr3_aa: CAWSSGGYRATNEKLFF
j_call: TRBJ2-1; clone_size: NA; v_call: TRBV7-3; d_call: NA; cdr3_nt: TGTGCCAGCAGCTTAAGGGCAGGGTCCCCTAGGGGCCCCTACAATGAGCAGTTCTTC; cdr3_aa: CASSLRAGSPRGPYNEQFF
j_call: TRBJ2-7; clone_size: NA; v_call: TRBV9; d_call: NA; cdr3_nt: TGTGCCAGCAGCGTAGCTGAGGGTCGGCCGGAGCAGTACTTC; cdr3_aa: CASSVAEGRPEQYF
j_call: TRBJ1-5; clone_size: few; v_call: TRBV7-3; d_call: TRBD1; cdr3_nt: TGTGCCAGCAGCTTAAGGACAGGGTTGTATGGCAATCAGCCCCAGCATTTT; cdr3_aa: CASSLRTGLYGNQPQHF
j_call: TRBJ2-2; clone_size: NA; v_call: TRBV11-2; d_call: NA; cdr3_nt: TGTGCCAGCAGCTTTCAGGGGACCGGGGAGCTGTTTTTT; cdr3_aa: CASSFQGTGELFF
j_call: TRBJ1-6; clone_size: NA; v_call: TRBV7-3; d_call: NA; cdr3_nt: TGTGCCAGCAGCTTAACGACAGCCTATAATTCACCCCTCCACTTT; cdr3_aa: CASSLTTAYNSPLHF
j_call: TRBJ1-1; clone_size: NA; v_call: TRBV4-1; d_call: TRBD1; cdr3_nt: TGCGCCAGCAGCCAAGCAGGGGGCAGCGCTGAAGCTTTCTTT; cdr3_aa: CASSQAGGSAEAFF
j_call: TRBJ1-3; clone_size: NA; v_call: TRBV3-1/TRBV3-2; d_call: NA; cdr3_nt: TGTGCCAGCAGCCAAGGAGGATCTGGAAACACCATATATTTT; cdr3_aa: CASSQGGSGNTIYF
j_call: TRBJ1-3; clone_size: NA; v_call: TRBV5-1; d_call: NA; cdr3_nt: TGCGCCAGCAGCTTGGATTATTCTGGAAACACCATATATTTT; cdr3_aa: CASSLDYSGNTIYF
j_call: TRBJ2-7; clone_size: NA; v_call: TRBV7-9; d_call: NA; cdr3_nt: TGTGCCAGCAGCTTACGGCCAGGGGTCGAGCAGTACTTC; cdr3_aa: CASSLRPGVEQYF
j_call: TRBJ1-6; clone_size: NA; v_call: TRBV6-2/TRBV6-3; d_call: NA; cdr3_nt: TGTGCCAGCAGTTATCCGCCACCTTTATACGACTTGAGGCCCCTCCACTTT; cdr3_aa: CASSYPPPLYDLRPLHF
j_call: TRBJ2-3; clone_size: NA; v_call: TRBV6-4; d_call: NA; cdr3_nt: TGTGCCAGCAGTGACTCGGTGTCAGGGGCTACAGATACGCAGTATTTT; cdr3_aa: CASSDSVSGATDTQYF
j_call: TRBJ2-7; clone_size: NA; v_call: TRBV7-9; d_call: NA; cdr3_nt: TGTGCCAGCAGCCCGAGACATGCCTACGAGCAGTACTTC; cdr3_aa: CASSPRHAYEQYF
j_call: TRBJ1-1; clone_size: NA; v_call: TRBV3-1/TRBV3-2; d_call: TRBD1; cdr3_nt: TGTGCCAGCAGCCAAGGTACAGGGGGCGTGACTGAAGCTTTCTTT; cdr3_aa: CASSQGTGGVTEAFF
j_call: TRBJ2-2; clone_size: once; v_call: TRBV7-6; d_call: TRBD2; cdr3_nt: TGTGCCAGCAGCTTAGAGGCTAGCGGGAGGGCTGACGGGGAGCTGTTTTTT; cdr3_aa: CASSLEASGRADGELFF
j_call: TRBJ1-1; clone_size: NA; v_call: TRBV28; d_call: TRBD1; cdr3_nt: TGTGCCAGCAGTTCGACAGGGATGGTCACTGAAGCTTTCTTT; cdr3_aa: CASSSTGMVTEAFF
j_call: TRBJ1-4; clone_size: NA; v_call: TRBV6-2/TRBV6-3; d_call: NA; cdr3_nt: TGTGCCAGCAGTGACGGAGCAACTAATGAAAAACTGTTTTTT; cdr3_aa: CASSDGATNEKLFF
j_call: TRBJ2-1; clone_size: NA; v_call: TRBV4-3; d_call: TRBD2; cdr3_nt: TGCGCCAGCAGCGGACGACTAGCGGGGGCCAACAATGAGCAGTTCTTC; cdr3_aa: CASSGRLAGANNEQFF
j_call: TRBJ2-1; clone_size: NA; v_call: TRBV4-2; d_call: TRBD2; cdr3_nt: TGTGCCAGCAGCCAAGGGGGGCTAGCGGGGACGAGCTCCTACAATGAGCAGTTCTTC; cdr3_aa: CASSQGGLAGTSSYNEQFF
j_call: TRBJ2-2; clone_size: NA; v_call: TRBV18; d_call: TRBD1; cdr3_nt: TGTGCCAGCTCCACCAAGCACAGGGGAAACGCCGGGGAGCTGTTTTTT; cdr3_aa: CASSTKHRGNAGELFF
j_call: TRBJ1-5; clone_size: NA; v_call: TRBV18; d_call: TRBD1; cdr3_nt: TGTGCCAGCTCATCACAGGGGCGCGATCAGCCCCAGCATTTT; cdr3_aa: CASSSQGRDQPQHF
j_call: TRBJ2-7; clone_size: NA; v_call: TRBV27; d_call: TRBD2; cdr3_nt: TGTGCCAGCAGTTTAATAGCGGGAGCTGGGGAGCAGTACTTC; cdr3_aa: CASSLIAGAGEQYF
j_call: TRBJ2-3; clone_size: NA; v_call: TRBV7-3; d_call: NA; cdr3_nt: TGTGCCAGCAGCTTAGTTGGTGCGGGTGCAGATACGCAGTATTTT; cdr3_aa: CASSLVGAGADTQYF
j_call: TRBJ2-5; clone_size: NA; v_call: TRBV5-1; d_call: NA; cdr3_nt: TGCGCCAGCAGCCCGGGGCGGACAGCGCAAGAGACCCAGTACTTC; cdr3_aa: CASSPGRTAQETQYF